One and the same sample provided the 27 T cell receptor beta chains below, sequenced in a study of T-cell memory formation after mild COVID-19. TCRdb recomputed calls from the 5' RACE reads with MiXCR, one row per CDR3 protein. Among 200,000 to 300,000 distinct CDR3 sequences, roughly 10% were seen once, and the ten largest hold more than 20%. Material: PBMCs or a T cell subset sorted from them (not recorded which). These receptors all come from a man aged 18 to 29 who had mild COVID-19 (a few samples of this study predate the infection). Cell type and time point are not known.

J is TRBJ1-1 and V is TRBV2; D is perhaps TRBD1 (5 bases). The CDR3 runs 11 residues. V was trimmed by 1 base and J by 11 bases, leaving 8 bases between them. Per the germline V gene, CDR1 is SNHLY and CDR2 is FYNNEI. CDR3 in DNA: TGTGCCAGCAGTGAAGTGTGGGGGGCTTTCTTT. Protein product: CASSEVWGAFF.

This clonotype was seen a handful of times. This chain links TRBV10-3 with TRBJ2-7; 10 nucleotides match TRBD1. The trim removed 10 bases at V and 2 bases at J, leaving 20 bases unmatched. Germline V lookup: CDR1 ENHRY, CDR2 SYGVKD. The CDR3 sequence is 18 residues long. This CDR3 is CATRAGTGDSYGTYEQYV. The DNA for the CDR3 is TGTGCCACCCGGGCCGGGACAGGGGACTCCTACGGGACCTACGAGCAGTACGTC.

This clonotype was seen a few times. The chain recombines TRBV6-2 or TRBV6-3 with TRBJ1-2; D remains unclear. The CDR3 consists of 12 residues. Looked up from germline, CDR1 is MNHEY and CDR2 is SVGEGT. The ends were cut back, 2 bases at V and 5 bases at J, with 6 bases in the middle. CDR3 DNA sequence: TGTGCCAGCAGTTACCAGAAGTATGGCTACACCTTC. Protein sequence: CASSYQKYGYTF.

This clonotype was seen many times. The rearrangement links TRBV9 to TRBJ2-7; D ambiguous. Trimming took off 0 bases at V and 7 bases at J, with 14 bases between the two ends. The CDR3 spans 14 residues. The germline gives CDR1 SGDLS, CDR2 YYNGEE. CDR3 sequence: CASSVEPRSEEQYF. DNA of the CDR3: TGTGCCAGCAGCGTAGAGCCCAGGAGTGAGGAGCAGTACTTC.

The chain is built from TRBV24-1 and TRBJ1-5, with TRBD1 matching 11 bases. This CDR3 has 16 residues. Trimming at V came to 2 bases and at J to 4 bases, leaving 3 bases not matched to a gene. From germline, CDR1 is KGHDR and CDR2 SFDVKD. CDR3 nucleotides: TGTGCCACCAGTGATTCGGGACAGGGGGAAAATCAGCCCCAGCATTTT. This sequence encodes CATSDSGQGENQPQHF.

A few counts support this clonotype. The chain is built from TRBV7-2 and TRBJ1-1; D is undetermined. Trimming shortened V by 3 bases and J by 5 bases, and 10 bases separated the two germline ends. This CDR3 spans 13 amino acids. CDR1 and CDR2 (germline): SGHTA, FQGNSA. CDR3 in amino acids: CASSFPEITEAFF. The CDR3 region has the DNA TGTGCCAGCAGCTTCCCGGAGATAACTGAAGCTTTCTTT.

The sample holds a few counts of this clonotype. V is TRBV27 and J is TRBJ2-2; D gene unclear. Germline CDR1 MNHEY, CDR2 SMNVEV (reference sequence). This CDR3 is built from 15 residues. Deletions cut 5 bases from V and 5 bases from J, with 15 bases between. In DNA form, the CDR3 reads TGTGCCAGCAGTCCCCGTGGGGTTGAGACCGGGGAGCTGTTTTTT. Its protein product is CASSPRGVETGELFF.

This clonotype was recorded a few times. The chain recombines TRBV6-6 with TRBJ1-1; D call uncertain. V lost 6 bases and J lost 0, with 17 bases in between. The CDR3 contains 16 residues. Per the germline V gene, CDR1 is MNHNY and CDR2 is SVGAGI (reference sequence). CDR3 DNA: TGTGCCAGCAGCGAAAACCCACACCACGTGAACACTGAAGCTTTCTTT. It translates to CASSENPHHVNTEAFF.

This clonotype has only a few counts. This chain joins TRBV5-5 and TRBJ2-1, with D uncertain. The CDR3 covers 12 residues. Trimming stripped 4 bases from V and 16 bases from J, with 18 bases between. Germline-derived CDR1 and CDR2 are SGHKS and YYEKEE (reference sequence). The CDR3 DNA reads TGTGCCAGCAGCATGACCCAAGACTTGGCATTCTTC. Translated: CASSMTQDLAFF.

The chain recombines TRBV12-3 or TRBV12-4 with TRBJ2-5; a weak D match, TRBD2 (5 bases). The CDR3 sequence is 15 residues long. Trimming took 2 bases from V and 7 from J, leaving 17 bases between them. This CDR3 is CASSLLALGGRTQYF. The CDR3 DNA follows: TGTGCCAGCAGTTTATTGGCCCTAGGTGGGAGGACCCAGTACTTC.

The chain combines TRBV14 with TRBJ2-5; D unresolved. The germline CDR1 and CDR2 sequences are SGHDN and FVKESK. V gave up 3 bases and J gave up 4 bases, with 6 bases separating them. The CDR3 is made up of 12 amino acids. CDR3 nucleotides: TGTGCCAGCAGCCATTTTCCAGAGACCCAGTACTTC. Translation gives CASSHFPETQYF. Drawing the rest from reference TRBV14 and TRBJ2-5, the complete variable domain is EAGVTQFPSHSVIEKGQTVTLRCDPISGHDNLYWYRRVMGKEIKFLLHFVKESKQDESGMPNNRFLAERTGGTYSTLKVQPAELEDSGVYFCASSHFPETQYFGPGTRLLVL.

The table lists this clonotype with a few counts. The chain has TRBV5-1 and TRBJ2-1, with TRBD2 identical over 8 bases. Germline CDR1 reads SGHRS; CDR2 reads YFSETQ. V gave up 6 bases and J gave up 5 bases; unmatched junction bases: 4. This CDR3 is built from 13 residues. The CDR3 here is CASNRGGNNEQFF. The CDR3 nucleotides read TGCGCCAGCAATCGGGGGGGTAACAATGAGCAGTTCTTC. Supplemented by reference TRBV5-1 and TRBJ2-1, the full variable domain reads KAGVTQTPRYLIKTRGQQVTLSCSPISGHRSVSWYQQTPGQGLQFLFEYFSETQRNKGNFPGRFSGRQFSNSRSEMNVSTLELGDSALYLCASNRGGNNEQFFGPGTRLTVL.

The table lists this clonotype with a few counts. V gene TRBV11-2 combines with J gene TRBJ2-5; 7 positions match TRBD2. Per germline, CDR1 SGHAT and CDR2 FQNNGV. V lost 5 bases, J lost 4 bases, and 7 bases stayed unmatched. The CDR3 is 14 residues long. CDR3 region: CASSLGLGPETQYF. As DNA, the CDR3 is TGTGCCAGCAGCCTAGGACTAGGCCCAGAGACCCAGTACTTC. The whole variable domain, remainder taken from reference TRBV11-2 and TRBJ2-5, is EAGVAQSPRYKIIEKRQSVAFWCNPISGHATLYWYQQILGQGPKLLIQFQNNGVVDDSQLPKDRFSAERLKGVDSTLKIQPAKLEDSAVYLCASSLGLGPETQYFGPGTRLLVL.

The chain recombines TRBV7-6 with TRBJ1-4; a weak D match, TRBD1 (5 bases). V was cut by 6 bases and J by 6 bases, with 17 bases left in between. CDR1 SGHVS and CDR2 FNYEAQ come from the germline V gene. This CDR3 has 15 amino acids. The CDR3 DNA sequence: TGTGCCAGCAGTTCTCTAATCCGGGGCCATGAAAAACTGTTTTTT. Its protein product is CASSSLIRGHEKLFF.

This clonotype was recorded many times. This chain links TRBV5-1 with TRBJ1-1, with D possibly being TRBD1 (5 bases). The germline V gene encodes CDR1 SGHRS and CDR2 YFSETQ. V was clipped by 3 bases and J by 1 base, with 13 bases between them. The CDR3 loop spans 15 amino acids. In DNA, the CDR3 is TGCGCCAGCAGCTATGGACACGAAGGGAACACTGAAGCTTTCTTT. Translation: CASSYGHEGNTEAFF.

This clonotype is categorized as medium-sized. The chain is built from TRBV14 and TRBJ1-1, with D possibly TRBD1 on 5 matching bases. Germline V gene sequence: CDR1 SGHDN, CDR2 FVKESK. V lost 4 bases and J lost 0, with 12 bases in between. CDR3 length: 15 amino acids. The CDR3 DNA reads TGTGCCAGCAGCCGGGGAGGGGCTTTGAACACTGAAGCTTTCTTT. This sequence encodes CASSRGGALNTEAFF.

This clonotype was detected a few times. V gene TRBV20-1 combines with J gene TRBJ2-1; TRBD2 is a possible D gene (6 bases). The V and J ends lost 0 bases and 4 bases respectively, with 13 bases between them. The germline CDR1 and CDR2 sequences are DFQATT and SNEGSKA (reference sequence). The CDR3 spans 15 residues. CDR3 sequence reads: CSARDLGGDYNEQFF. The CDR3 region has the DNA TGCAGTGCTAGAGATCTGGGGGGTGATTACAATGAGCAGTTCTTC.

This chain uses TRBV10-3 with TRBJ2-7; D tentatively reads TRBD1 or TRBD2 (5 bases each). This CDR3 comprises 13 residues. Germline V lookup: CDR1 ENHRY, CDR2 SYGVKD. V gave up 5 bases and J gave up 6 bases, with 14 bases separating them. The CDR3 region is CAISREGTSEQYV. CDR3 coding DNA: TGTGCCATCAGTCGCGAGGGGACCTCCGAGCAGTACGTC.

At least ten counts were recorded for this clonotype. The gene calls are TRBV5-1 and TRBJ2-5; 7 bases map to TRBD1. The CDR3 extends over 15 amino acids. V trimming: 1 base; J trimming: 2 bases; junction bases outside the gene matches: 5. Germline V CDR1 and CDR2: SGHRS, YFSETQ. CDR3 loop: CASSLLTGTQETQYF. In DNA, the CDR3 is TGCGCCAGCAGCTTGTTGACAGGGACACAAGAGACCCAGTACTTC.

The chain uses TRBV5-1 and TRBJ2-5; perhaps TRBD1 as D (6 bases). The CDR3 runs 16 residues. Per the germline V gene, CDR1 is SGHRS and CDR2 is YFSETQ. The V end lost 2 bases, the J end lost 5 bases, and 19 bases lay between the germline ends. The CDR3 DNA reads TGCGCCAGCAGCTTAACAGGGTCGGAGCTACTGGAGACCCAGTACTTC. The encoded protein is CASSLTGSELLETQYF.

This clonotype was seen many times. V and J are TRBV7-2 and TRBJ1-5; 9 bases agree with TRBD1. Germline V gives CDR1 SGHTA, CDR2 FQGNSA. V lost 1 base to trimming and J lost 3 bases; unmatched junction nucleotides: 4. This CDR3 region has 16 residues. The CDR3 bases are TGTGCCAGCAGCTTAGGGGGGACAGGGCCCAATCAGCCCCAGCATTTT. As protein: CASSLGGTGPNQPQHF. Filled out from reference TRBV7-2 and TRBJ1-5, the complete variable domain reads GAGVSQSPSNKVTEKGKDVELRCDPISGHTALYWYRQSLGQGLEFLIYFQGNSAPDKSGLPSDRFSAERTGGSVSTLTIQRTQQEDSAVYLCASSLGGTGPNQPQHFGDGTRLSIL.

The rearrangement links TRBV29-1 to TRBJ1-2; D not resolved. The germline V gene encodes CDR1 SQVTM and CDR2 ANQGSEA. The length of the CDR3 is 12 residues. Trimming removed 2 bases at V and 4 bases at J, with 8 bases between. The CDR3 loop is CSVETGGYGYTF. The CDR3 nucleotides are TGCAGCGTTGAAACGGGCGGCTATGGCTACACCTTC. The full variable domain, its missing parts supplied by reference TRBV29-1 and TRBJ1-2, is SAVISQKPSRDICQRGTSLTIQCQVDSQVTMMFWYRQQPGQSLTLIATANQGSEATYESGFVIDKFPISRPNLTFSTLTVSNMSPEDSSIYLCSVETGGYGYTFGSGTRLTVV.

This clonotype appeared many times. The rearrangement links TRBV5-4 to TRBJ2-1, with 11 bases that match TRBD2. The germline gives CDR1 SGHNT, CDR2 YYREEE (reference sequence). V gave up 4 bases and J gave up 4 bases; unmatched junction bases: 4. The CDR3 is 15 residues long. The CDR3 bases are TGTGCCAGCAGCACTCTAGCGGGGGGTTACAATGAGCAGTTCTTC. Translation gives CASSTLAGGYNEQFF.

In its sample, this clonotype was seen a few times. V usage is TRBV27 and J usage is TRBJ1-2; tentatively, D is TRBD1 (5 bases). Germline values: CDR1 MNHEY, CDR2 SMNVEV (reference sequence). V gave up 3 bases and J gave up 8 bases, with 13 bases separating them. The CDR3 length is 13 residues. In DNA form, the CDR3 reads TGTGCCAGCAGTTTTTCGGCAGGGATCGGCTACACCTTC. Residues: CASSFSAGIGYTF.

The V call is TRBV30, the J call TRBJ1-3, with TRBD1 matching over 10 bases. The J segment lost 1 base and the V segment lost 5 bases, leaving 5 bases of the junction unmatched. Germline CDR1 GTSNPN, CDR2 SVGIG (reference sequence). The CDR3 has 15 amino acids. The CDR3 protein is CAWAGTGESGNTIYF. The CDR3 DNA reads TGTGCCTGGGCCGGGACAGGGGAATCTGGAAACACCATATATTTT. Full variable domain (rest looked up from reference TRBV30 and TRBJ1-3): SQTIHQWPATLVQPVGSPLSLECTVEGTSNPNLYWYRQAAGRGLQLLFYSVGIGQISSEVPQNLSASRPQDRQFILSSKKLLLSDSGFYLCAWAGTGESGNTIYFGEGSWLTVV.

This clonotype was detected only a few times. This chain joins TRBV5-1 and TRBJ1-2; D is uncertain. Germline loops: CDR1 SGHRS, CDR2 YFSETQ. The V and J ends lost 4 bases and 0 bases respectively, with 10 bases between them. CDR3 length: 14 residues. The CDR3 coding sequence is TGCGCCAGCAGCGTTGCGACACCTAACTATGGCTACACCTTC. It is translated as CASSVATPNYGYTF.

In nucleotides, the CDR3 is TGTGCCAGCAGCTCTCTAGGGTGGGCAGATACGCAGTATTTT. Protein: CASSSLGWADTQYF. The V and J genes are TRBV11-1 and TRBJ2-3; D call uncertain. Germline lookup yields CDR1 SGHAT and CDR2 FQDESV (reference sequence). Trimming cost V 4 bases and J 4 bases, with 12 bases left between them. The CDR3 runs 14 residues.